Below, 27 T cell receptor beta chains from the same sample are listed, as sequenced in a study of regulatory T cells. The primer mix had 52 TRBV and 13 TRBJ primers. TCRdb keeps only in-frame clones here, not all; method: immunoSEQ multiplex PCR. The sample lists about 28,000 clones, just under 95% seen once, with under 2% in the top ten. These receptors have no identified antigens. Whole-study findings and limits: Hydrophobic residues at CDR3 positions 6 and 7 were enriched in conventional CD4+ T cells of CD3G-deficient patients.

Material: conventional CD4+ T cells sorted from blood. These receptors were collected from a person aged 18-29 years with CD3G deficiency.

J is TRBJ2-1 and V is TRBV7-6; perhaps TRBD2 as D (6 bases). In germline, CDR1 is SGHVS, CDR2 FNYEAQ. The CDR3 is made up of 15 amino acids. V was pared by 1 base and J by 3 bases, with 10 bases between. The DNA for the CDR3 is TGTGCCAGCAGCTTAGGGGCGGGGAGCTACAATGAGCAGTTCTTC. Translating it yields CASSLGAGSYNEQFF.

This chain uses TRBV4-3 with TRBJ2-3; D ambiguous. The V gene lost 4 bases and the J gene lost 1 base, with 9 bases spanning the gap. CDR1 is LGHNA, CDR2 YSLEER, per germline. CDR3 length: 14 amino acids. The CDR3 bases are TGCGCCAGCAGCCGGGTCGAGGGCACAGATACGCAGTATTTT. Translating gives CASSRVEGTDTQYF.

This clone was detected once. This chain joins TRBV5-1 and TRBJ2-7; 10 bases are shared with TRBD1. The CDR3 spans 12 residues. Germline loops: CDR1 SGHRS, CDR2 YFSETQ. Trimming at V came to 3 bases and at J to 8 bases, leaving 2 bases not matched to a gene. CDR3 loop: CASSSDRGKQYF. CDR3 sequence (DNA): TGCGCCAGCAGCTCGGACAGGGGGAAGCAGTACTTC.

The chain recombines TRBV6-1 with TRBJ2-7, with 11 bases matching TRBD1. Germline assignment: CDR1 MNHNS and CDR2 SASEGT. Trimming removed 4 bases from V and 0 bases from J; junction bases left unmatched: 2. CDR3 size: 15 residues. The chain's CDR3 is CASSVGTGGSYEQYF. The CDR3 DNA sequence: TGTGCCAGCAGTGTTGGGACAGGGGGCTCCTACGAGCAGTACTTC.

The chain joins TRBV5-6 to TRBJ1-1; D is perhaps TRBD1 (5 bases). The CDR3 consists of 15 residues. Germline V gives CDR1 SGHDT, CDR2 YYEEEE. Trimming removed 4 bases at V and 2 bases at J, with 15 bases between. The CDR3 DNA is TGTGCCAGCAGCCAGTTGGGGCGGGGAAACACTGAAGCTTTCTTT. It is translated as CASSQLGRGNTEAFF.

The genes are TRBV5-1 and TRBJ2-3, with 10 bases identical to TRBD2. The length of the CDR3 is 16 residues. Germline V gene sequence: CDR1 SGHRS, CDR2 YFSETQ. J gave up 1 base and V 3 bases, and 5 bases lay outside the gene matches. The CDR3 DNA sequence: TGCGCCAGCAGCTCCCTAGCGGGAGCTGGCACAGATACGCAGTATTTT. Amino acids: CASSSLAGAGTDTQYF.

The chain is built from TRBV28 and TRBJ2-7, with a possible D match to TRBD2 (6 bases). CDR1 MDHEN and CDR2 SYDVKM come from the germline V gene. Trimming stripped 5 bases from V and 0 bases from J, with 14 bases between. The CDR3 is 15 amino acids. This CDR3 is CASSDGSLSSYEQYF. The CDR3, as DNA: TGTGCCAGCAGTGACGGGAGTTTAAGCTCCTACGAGCAGTACTTC.

This clone showed up just a few times. Its ends do not fully match the called genes, so a read error is possible. The rearrangement links TRBV6-1 to TRBJ2-7; D gene uncertain. From germline, CDR1 is MNHNS and CDR2 SASEGT. CDR3 length: 12 residues. The CDR3 protein is CASKEGIPQMHF. The CDR3 region has the DNA TGTGCCAGCAAGGAAGGCATCCCTCAGATGCACTTC.

The chain employs TRBV18 and TRBJ2-2; unclear D gene. Germline V gene lookup returns CDR1 KGHSH and CDR2 LQKENI. Trimming took 1 base from V and 7 from J, leaving 7 bases between them. The CDR3 runs 13 residues. The CDR3 DNA follows: TGTGCCAGCTCACCACGGTATGGCGGGGAGCTGTTTTTT. This codes for CASSPRYGGELFF. Variable domain in full (rest from reference TRBV18 and TRBJ2-2): NAGVMQNPRHLVRRRGQEARLRCSPMKGHSHVYWYRQLPEEGLKFMVYLQKENIIDESGMPKERFSAEFPKEGPSILRIQQVVRGDSAAYFCASSPRYGGELFFGEGSRLTVL.

The chain has TRBV7-2 and TRBJ1-6; D possibly corresponds to TRBD1 (5 bases). This CDR3 is 15 amino acids long. Looked up from germline, CDR1 is SGHTA and CDR2 is FQGNSA. With 5 bases removed from V and 7 bases from J, the gap between germline ends came to 15 bases. The CDR3 region has the DNA TGTGCCAGCAGCCTACAAGGGGCGGGGAATTCACCCCTCCACTTT. Protein product: CASSLQGAGNSPLHF.

This chain uses TRBV11-2 with TRBJ2-7, with D possibly matching TRBD1 (6 bases). Germline CDR1 is SGHAT and CDR2 is FQNNGV. V dropped 5 bases and J dropped 7 bases, with 15 bases sitting between them. CDR3 size: 13 residues. The CDR3 loop reads CASSPQGTAEQYF. The CDR3 nucleotides read TGTGCCAGCAGCCCACAGGGTACGGCGGAGCAGTACTTC. The full variable domain, its missing parts supplied by reference TRBV11-2 and TRBJ2-7, is EAGVAQSPRYKIIEKRQSVAFWCNPISGHATLYWYQQILGQGPKLLIQFQNNGVVDDSQLPKDRFSAERLKGVDSTLKIQPAKLEDSAVYLCASSPQGTAEQYFGPGTRLTVT.

This clone came up a few times. V usage is TRBV5-1 and J usage is TRBJ1-1; 7 bases map to TRBD1. The CDR3 contains 13 residues. In germline, CDR1 is SGHRS, CDR2 YFSETQ. V shed 4 bases and J 8 bases; nucleotides not matched to a gene: 8. The CDR3 DNA follows: TGCGCCAGCAGCCCGGGGGACAGCCGAGAAGCTTTCTTT. Protein sequence: CASSPGDSREAFF.

This chain links TRBV5-1 with TRBJ2-5, with TRBD1 as a possible D gene (6 bases). Trimming took 4 bases from V and 1 from J, leaving 11 bases between them. CDR1 is SGHRS and CDR2 is YFSETQ in the germline V gene. CDR3 size: 14 residues. The CDR3 bases are TGCGCCAGCAGCCATCAGGGGATCCAAGAGACCCAGTACTTC. Translated, it gives CASSHQGIQETQYF.

The J gene is TRBJ2-7, the V gene TRBV10-3, with 10 positions matching TRBD2. The trim removed 10 bases at V and 2 bases at J, leaving 5 bases unmatched. The CDR3 has 13 residues. Germline V lookup: CDR1 ENHRY, CDR2 SYGVKD. The CDR3 DNA reads TGTGCCACCGGGACTAGCGCAGCCTACGAGCAGTACTTC. This gives the protein CATGTSAAYEQYF.

The chain is built from TRBV19 and TRBJ2-2; 10 nucleotides line up with TRBD1. In germline, CDR1 is LNHDA, CDR2 SQIVND (reference sequence). This CDR3 is built from 15 residues. Trimming cost V 5 bases and J 6 bases; bases outside gene matches: 6. CDR3 loop: CASSSPGQGAGELFF. The CDR3 DNA reads as TGTGCCAGTAGTTCCCCCGGACAGGGGGCCGGGGAGCTGTTTTTT.

The genes are TRBV5-1 and TRBJ2-1, with 10 bases lining up with TRBD1. This CDR3 is 15 amino acids long. Germline CDR1 reads SGHRS; CDR2 reads YFSETQ. The V gene end was trimmed by 0 bases and the J gene end by 6 bases; junction bases not matched to a gene: 3. In nucleotides, the CDR3 is TGCGCCAGCAGCTTGGCCCGACAGGGGGCCAATGAGCAGTTCTTC. Amino acids: CASSLARQGANEQFF.

The chain employs TRBV28 and TRBJ1-2; D possibly corresponds to TRBD1 (5 bases). The CDR3 runs 14 residues. CDR1 and CDR2 (germline): MDHEN, SYDVKM. Trimming stripped 3 bases from V and 2 bases from J, with 10 bases between. CDR3 sequence: CASSLGGENYGYTF. CDR3 bases: TGTGCCAGCAGTTTGGGGGGAGAGAACTATGGCTACACCTTC.

Turning to this clone: Other nucleotide sequences in the sample specify the same CDR3. The chain links TRBV19 to TRBJ2-2, with no clear D. The CDR3 is made up of 15 amino acids. Trimming took off 3 bases at V and 0 bases at J, with 8 bases between the two ends. Germline V gene lookup returns CDR1 LNHDA and CDR2 SQIVND (reference sequence). The CDR3 region has the DNA TGTGCCAGTAGTATCGGCGGCACGAACACCGGGGAGCTGTTTTTT. It is translated as CASSIGGTNTGELFF. The full variable domain, rest sourced from reference TRBV19 and TRBJ2-2, is DGGITQSPKYLFRKEGQNVTLSCEQNLNHDAMYWYRQDPGQGLRLIYYSQIVNDFQKGDIAEGYSVSREKKESFPLTVTSAQKNPTAFYLCASSIGGTNTGELFFGEGSRLTVL.

This rearrangement joins TRBV14 to TRBJ2-3, with TRBD2 matching over 11 bases. CDR3 length equals 18 residues. With V trimmed by 0 bases and J by 0 bases, 5 bases remained unmatched. Germline V CDR1 and CDR2: SGHDN, FVKESK. The CDR3 DNA sequence: TGTGCCAGCAGCCAAGATTGGGGGACTAGCGGTAGCACAGATACGCAGTATTTT. It specifies CASSQDWGTSGSTDTQYF.

The chain links TRBV5-1 to TRBJ2-1; 7 nucleotides align to TRBD2. Trimming took 1 base from V and 4 from J; bases not matched to a gene: 5. Germline CDR1 SGHRS, CDR2 YFSETQ. The CDR3 consists of 15 residues. This CDR3 reads CASSLMASGYNEQFF. In nucleotides, the CDR3 is TGCGCCAGCAGCTTGATGGCTAGCGGATACAATGAGCAGTTCTTC.

The chain uses TRBV19 and TRBJ2-7, with TRBD1 identical over 10 bases. Germline assignment: CDR1 LNHDA and CDR2 SQIVND (reference sequence). CDR3 length equals 15 residues. V shed 5 bases, J shed 0 bases, and the junction held 4 bases outside the gene matches. CDR3 DNA sequence: TGTGCCAGTAGTGTGGACAGGGGGGTCTCCTACGAGCAGTACTTC. It is translated as CASSVDRGVSYEQYF.

The rearrangement links TRBV6-6 to TRBJ1-1; the match to TRBD1 covers 7 bases. Germline-derived CDR1 and CDR2 are MNHNY and SVGAGI (reference sequence). The CDR3 is 12 amino acids. With V trimmed by 6 bases and J by 5 bases, 3 bases remained unmatched. This CDR3 reads CASRRQGTEAFF. The DNA of the CDR3 is TGTGCCAGCAGGAGACAGGGTACTGAAGCTTTCTTT.

This clone was picked up a small number of times. This rearrangement joins TRBV6-1 to TRBJ1-2; D is unresolved. The CDR3 contains 14 residues. Germline V gene sequence: CDR1 MNHNS, CDR2 SASEGT. Trimming removed 6 bases at V and 4 bases at J, with 15 bases between. The CDR3 DNA follows: TGTGCCAGCAGGACCCCTTGGGAATCCTATGGCTACACCTTC. As protein: CASRTPWESYGYTF.

The chain uses TRBV5-1 and TRBJ1-2; TRBD1 might be the D (6 bases). Trimming took off 4 bases at V and 0 bases at J, with 10 bases between the two ends. Germline values: CDR1 SGHRS, CDR2 YFSETQ. The CDR3 totals 14 residues. The CDR3 nucleotides are TGCGCCAGCAGCGATGGGACATCTAACTATGGCTACACCTTC. Its translation is CASSDGTSNYGYTF.

As regards this clone: At one end the junction does not follow the germline gene, possibly because of a read error. The chain employs TRBV7-2 and TRBJ2-3, with D unresolved. Germline CDR1 reads SGHTA; CDR2 reads FQGNSA. The CDR3 sequence is 13 residues long. The CDR3 nucleotides read TGTGCCAGCAGCTTAGCGGAAGGCGGAGAGCTACATTTT. Translating it yields CASSLAEGGELHF.

The chain combines TRBV18 with TRBJ2-4; weak D call: TRBD2 (5 bases). There are 12 residues in the CDR3. CDR1 and CDR2 from the germline V gene are KGHSH and LQKENI. Trimming removed 3 bases from V and 9 bases from J, with 9 bases in between. This CDR3 is CASSPVGGIQYF. CDR3 in DNA: TGTGCCAGCTCACCGGTAGGAGGCATTCAGTACTTC.

The gene calls are TRBV11-2 and TRBJ2-1; possibly TRBD1 or TRBD2 for D (6 bases each). V lost 5 bases, J lost 4 bases, and 15 bases lay in between. The CDR3 covers 15 residues. Germline CDR1 SGHAT, CDR2 FQNNGV. CDR3 in DNA: TGTGCCAGCAGCACCCCCCGGGGGCGATACAATGAGCAGTTCTTC. Its protein product is CASSTPRGRYNEQFF. Supplemented by reference TRBV11-2 and TRBJ2-1, the full variable domain reads EAGVAQSPRYKIIEKRQSVAFWCNPISGHATLYWYQQILGQGPKLLIQFQNNGVVDDSQLPKDRFSAERLKGVDSTLKIQPAKLEDSAVYLCASSTPRGRYNEQFFGPGTRLTVL.